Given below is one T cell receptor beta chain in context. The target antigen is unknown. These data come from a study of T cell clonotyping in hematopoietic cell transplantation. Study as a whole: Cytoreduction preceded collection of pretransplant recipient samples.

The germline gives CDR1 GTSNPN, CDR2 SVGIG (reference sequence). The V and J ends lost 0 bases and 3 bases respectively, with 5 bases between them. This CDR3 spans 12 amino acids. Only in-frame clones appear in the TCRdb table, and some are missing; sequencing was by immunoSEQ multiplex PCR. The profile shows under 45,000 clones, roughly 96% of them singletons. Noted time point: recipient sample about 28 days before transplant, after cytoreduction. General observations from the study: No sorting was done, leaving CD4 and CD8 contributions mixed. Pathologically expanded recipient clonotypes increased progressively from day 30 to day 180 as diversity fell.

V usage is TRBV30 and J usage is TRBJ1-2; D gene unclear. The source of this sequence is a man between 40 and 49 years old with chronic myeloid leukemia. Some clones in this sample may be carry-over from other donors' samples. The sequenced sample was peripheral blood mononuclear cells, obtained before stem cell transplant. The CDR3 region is CAWSVPDYGYTF. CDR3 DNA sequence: TGTGCCTGGAGTGTTCCCGACTATGGCTACACCTTC. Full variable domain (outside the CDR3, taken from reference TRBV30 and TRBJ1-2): SQTIHQWPATLVQPVGSPLSLECTVEGTSNPNLYWYRQAAGRGLQLLFYSVGIGQISSEVPQNLSASRPQDRQFILSSKKLLLSDSGFYLCAWSVPDYGYTFGSGTRLTVV.